The 21 T cell receptor beta chains reported below all come from one sample, sequenced in a study of cytomegalovirus exposure and HLA in healthy donors. Clones were read by immunoSEQ multiplex PCR, and TCRdb kept only the in-frame ones, dropping some. Of 66,000 or so clones listed, approximately 97% are singletons. Sequenced input: PBMCs. The source is a woman aged 18-29 years in good health and CMV-seropositive.

The V and J genes are TRBV7-8 and TRBJ1-2; tentatively, D is TRBD1 (6 bases). Trimming removed 3 bases at V and 8 bases at J, with 19 bases between. Per germline, CDR1 SGHVS and CDR2 FQNEAQ. CDR3 length: 15 residues. In DNA form, the CDR3 reads TGTGCCAGCAGCTTGGGGTCCGGGGGGCGAGACGGCTACACCTTC. Protein: CASSLGSGGRDGYTF.

The V call is TRBV7-3, the J call TRBJ2-7; 9 bases are shared with TRBD2. The CDR3 spans 16 residues. Germline CDR1 is SGHTA and CDR2 is FQGTGA. V was clipped by 5 bases and J by 6 bases; unmatched bases: 14. This CDR3 reads CASSTSTSGVWAEQYF. CDR3 nucleotides: TGTGCCAGCAGCACCTCGACTAGCGGTGTTTGGGCCGAGCAGTACTTC.

The chain combines TRBV4-1 with TRBJ1-1, with a possible D match to TRBD1 (6 bases). Trimming took 3 bases from V and 10 from J, leaving 24 bases between them. There are 16 residues in the CDR3. CDR1 and CDR2 (germline): MGHRA, YSYEKL. For the CDR3, the DNA is TGCGCCAGCAGCCAGGGGGCCGTGCGGGGGGAGGTGGGAGCTTTCTTT. This gives the protein CASSQGAVRGEVGAFF.

The chain carries TRBV28 and TRBJ2-7; D may be TRBD2 (6 bases). V was cut by 3 bases and J by 6 bases, with 12 bases left in between. The germline gives CDR1 MDHEN, CDR2 SYDVKM. The CDR3 has 13 amino acids. The CDR3 loop is CASSFGGGIEQYF. Here the CDR3 DNA reads TGTGCCAGCAGTTTTGGTGGGGGGATCGAGCAGTACTTC.

The chain couples TRBV10-3 to TRBJ1-1; D perhaps matches TRBD1 (5 bases). The CDR3 extends over 15 amino acids. The germline V gene encodes CDR1 ENHRY and CDR2 SYGVKD. V shed 5 bases and J shed 1 base, with 14 bases lying between them. CDR3 residues: CAISRVTAKNTEAFF. In nucleotides, the CDR3 is TGTGCCATCAGTAGGGTGACAGCGAAGAACACTGAAGCTTTCTTT.

The V gene is TRBV19, the J gene TRBJ2-3; 10 bases line up with TRBD1. Trimming at V came to 5 bases and at J to 1 base, leaving 3 bases not matched to a gene. Germline V gives CDR1 LNHDA, CDR2 SQIVND (reference sequence). There are 15 residues in the CDR3. CDR3 nucleotide sequence: TGTGCCAGTAGTGCCGGACAGGGGGGCACAGATACGCAGTATTTT. This gives the protein CASSAGQGGTDTQYF.

The chain uses TRBV9 and TRBJ2-1; no clear D. Looked up from germline, CDR1 is SGDLS and CDR2 is YYNGEE. This CDR3 has 13 amino acids. V was shortened by 4 bases and J by 8 bases, with 13 bases between the two germline ends. As DNA, the CDR3 is TGTGCCAGCAGCTGGAGAGCTTGGGATGAGCAGTTCTTC. This encodes CASSWRAWDEQFF.

V gene TRBV6-6 combines with J gene TRBJ2-7; possibly TRBD2 for D (5 bases). Trimming removed 1 base from V and 3 bases from J, with 13 bases in between. This CDR3 has 15 residues. Germline V CDR1 and CDR2: MNHNY, SVGAGI (reference sequence). The CDR3 is CASSYLRSRGYEQYF. CDR3 nucleotides: TGTGCCAGCAGTTACTTACGGTCCCGGGGCTACGAGCAGTACTTC.

The chain has TRBV7-6 and TRBJ2-5; 9 bases fit TRBD2. The CDR3 covers 13 residues. From germline, CDR1 is SGHVS and CDR2 FNYEAQ. J was trimmed by 5 bases and V by 5 bases; bases with no gene match: 3. DNA of the CDR3: TGTGCCAGCAGCACCAGCGGGAGGGAGACCCAGTACTTC. Residues: CASSTSGRETQYF. Together with reference TRBV7-6 and TRBJ2-5, the CDR3 gives the full variable domain: GAGVSQSPRYKVTKRGQDVALRCDPISGHVSLYWYRQALGQGPEFLTYFNYEAQQDKSGLPNDRFSAERPEGSISTLTIQRTEQRDSAMYRCASSTSGRETQYFGPGTRLLVL.

This chain links TRBV7-3 with TRBJ2-7; D might be TRBD2 (6 bases). The V and J ends lost 2 bases and 4 bases respectively, with 15 bases between them. The CDR3 consists of 15 residues. Per the germline V gene, CDR1 is SGHTA and CDR2 is FQGTGA. CDR3 sequence: CASSLRREPSYEQYF. Here the CDR3 DNA reads TGTGCCAGCAGCTTACGACGGGAGCCCAGTTACGAGCAGTACTTC.

This rearrangement joins TRBV7-6 to TRBJ2-1; 10 nucleotides line up with TRBD2. The CDR3 is 18 residues long. The ends lost 5 bases at V and 5 bases at J; junction bases unmatched: 15. Germline CDR1 reads SGHVS; CDR2 reads FNYEAQ. Written as DNA, the CDR3 is TGTGCCAGCAGCGCCTACTCGGCACTAGCGGGGCTAAACAATGAGCAGTTCTTC. It encodes CASSAYSALAGLNNEQFF.

The V call is TRBV6-1, the J call TRBJ2-4, with D possibly matching TRBD2 (5 bases). The CDR3 has 14 residues. Trimming took off 3 bases at V and 4 bases at J, with 10 bases between the two ends. Germline CDR1 and CDR2: MNHNS and SASEGT. Written as DNA, the CDR3 is TGTGCCAGCAGTGAGGAGGAAAGAAAAAACATTCAGTACTTC. Its protein is CASSEEERKNIQYF.

This clone was picked up one time. CDR3 loop: CASSFLSGNTYNEQFF. The CDR3 DNA sequence: TGTGCCAGCAGTTTTCTTAGCGGTAACACCTACAATGAGCAGTTCTTC. This chain uses TRBV27 with TRBJ2-1, with D maybe TRBD2 (6 bases). The germline V and J ends were trimmed by 3 bases and 2 bases, with 14 bases remaining between them. CDR3 length: 16 residues. Germline CDR1 and CDR2: MNHEY and SMNVEV (reference sequence).

The V and J genes are TRBV10-3 and TRBJ2-7; 12 nucleotides match TRBD2. Losses at the gene ends were 4 bases for V and 6 bases for J; bases not matched to a gene: 7. From germline, CDR1 is ENHRY and CDR2 SYGVKD. This CDR3 contains 15 residues. CDR3 in amino acids: CAISVRLAGEPEQYF. The CDR3 coding sequence is TGTGCCATCAGTGTTCGACTAGCGGGAGAACCCGAGCAGTACTTC.

This sequence joins TRBV19 and TRBJ1-1; 10 bases match TRBD1. Germline loops: CDR1 LNHDA, CDR2 SQIVND (reference sequence). Losses at the gene ends were 8 bases for V and 4 bases for J; bases not matched to a gene: 4. The CDR3 is 13 amino acids. CDR3 region: CASRQGARTEAFF. The DNA of the CDR3 is TGTGCCAGTCGACAGGGGGCACGCACTGAAGCTTTCTTT. The full variable domain, with the rest looked up from reference TRBV19 and TRBJ1-1, is DGGITQSPKYLFRKEGQNVTLSCEQNLNHDAMYWYRQDPGQGLRLIYYSQIVNDFQKGDIAEGYSVSREKKESFPLTVTSAQKNPTAFYLCASRQGARTEAFFGQGTRLTVV.

This clone has a single count. The chain uses TRBV11-3 and TRBJ2-2; D ambiguous. CDR1 SGHNT and CDR2 YENEEA come from the germline V gene. Trimming removed 1 base from V and 8 bases from J, with 11 bases in between. CDR3 length equals 14 residues. This chain's CDR3 is CASSLATVAGELFF. CDR3 bases: TGTGCCAGCAGCTTAGCTACGGTTGCGGGGGAGCTGTTTTTT.

The chain carries TRBV9 and TRBJ2-3, with 7 bases that match TRBD1. The germline V gene has CDR1 SGDLS and CDR2 YYNGEE. With 3 bases clipped from V and 4 bases from J, the junction kept 8 bases outside the gene matches. The CDR3 is made up of 15 amino acids. CDR3 residues: CASSAGGIRSDTQYF. CDR3 in DNA: TGTGCCAGCAGCGCAGGGGGTATTCGATCAGATACGCAGTATTTT.

This chain uses TRBV28 with TRBJ2-7, with 8 bases identical to TRBD1. Germline loops: CDR1 MDHEN, CDR2 SYDVKM. This CDR3 is 15 amino acids long. With 4 bases clipped from V and 6 bases from J, the junction kept 11 bases outside the gene matches. The CDR3 here is CASSYQGALLSEQYF. In DNA, the CDR3 is TGTGCCAGCAGTTATCAGGGGGCATTGCTATCCGAGCAGTACTTC. Complete variable domain (other parts from reference TRBV28 and TRBJ2-7): DVKVTQSSRYLVKRTGEKVFLECVQDMDHENMFWYRQDPGLGLRLIYFSYDVKMKEKGDIPEGYSVSREKKERFSLILESASTNQTSMYLCASSYQGALLSEQYFGPGTRLTVT.

The chain carries TRBV27 and TRBJ2-7; 7 bases fit TRBD2. The V and J ends lost 3 bases and 2 bases, in that order; junction bases with no gene match: 4. Germline V CDR1 and CDR2: MNHEY, SMNVEV (reference sequence). This CDR3 has 14 amino acids. The CDR3 nucleotides are TGTGCCAGCAGTTTCCGCGGGAGCCCCTACGAGCAGTACTTC. Amino acid sequence: CASSFRGSPYEQYF.

The chain employs TRBV6-5 and TRBJ2-7, with D possibly matching TRBD2 (5 bases). V shed 11 bases and J shed 5 bases, with 16 bases lying between them. Germline loops: CDR1 MNHEY, CDR2 SVGAGI. CDR3 length: 12 residues. CDR3 DNA sequence: TGTGCCTCAAAACGGGGAGCGAACGAGCAGTACTTC. Its protein product is CASKRGANEQYF.

This chain connects TRBV25-1 to TRBJ2-6, with 7 bases that match TRBD2. The CDR3 runs 16 residues. The trim removed 5 bases at V and 2 bases at J, leaving 6 bases unmatched. Germline loops: CDR1 MGHDK, CDR2 SYGVNS. CDR3 in DNA: TGTGCCAGCAGTCCTTTGGGAGGGACTGGGGCCAACGTCCTGACTTTC. It is translated as CASSPLGGTGANVLTF.